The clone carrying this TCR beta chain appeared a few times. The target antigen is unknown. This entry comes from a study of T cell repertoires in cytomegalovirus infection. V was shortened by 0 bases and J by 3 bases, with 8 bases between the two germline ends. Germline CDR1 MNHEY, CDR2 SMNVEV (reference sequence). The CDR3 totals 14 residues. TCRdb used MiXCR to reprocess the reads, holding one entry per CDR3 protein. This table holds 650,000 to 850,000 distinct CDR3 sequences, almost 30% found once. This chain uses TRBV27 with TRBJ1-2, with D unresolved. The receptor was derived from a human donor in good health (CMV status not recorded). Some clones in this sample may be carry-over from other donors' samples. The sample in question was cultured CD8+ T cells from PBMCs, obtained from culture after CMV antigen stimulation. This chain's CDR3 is CASSLSSPHYGYTF. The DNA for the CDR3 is TGTGCCAGCAGTTTATCGTCTCCGCACTATGGCTACACCTTC.